What follows are 26 T cell receptor beta chains derived from one specimen sequenced in a study of human CD8 memory T cell subsets. Preparation of the TCR beta libraries relied on UMI-labeled 5' RACE. From the 5' RACE reads, TCRdb lists one entry per CDR3 protein and no DNA. The sample holds several thousand distinct CDR3 sequences. Input material: CD8+ T cells from PBMCs. The receptors shown here come from a human donor in good health.

This chain connects TRBV7-8 to TRBJ2-4; as DNA is missing, the TRBD1 call by TCRdb cannot be tested. Per the germline V gene, CDR1 is SGHVS and CDR2 is FQNEAQ. This CDR3 has 19 amino acids. The CDR3 sequence is CASSPRPPRTGGSRDIQYF.

Frequency places this clonotype as medium-sized. This chain uses TRBV5-1 with TRBJ1-1. From germline, CDR1 is SGHRS and CDR2 YFSETQ. CDR3 size: 13 residues. CDR3 protein: CASSLAGSTEAFF.

The V gene is TRBV29-1, the J gene TRBJ1-1. The V gene's germline CDR1 is SQVTM and CDR2 ANQGSEA. The CDR3 runs to 11 residues. CDR3 in amino acids: CSVRWRGEAFF.

The chain has TRBV6-5 and TRBJ2-1; TCRdb's D gene call, TRBD2, goes unchecked for lack of DNA. The germline V gene encodes CDR1 MNHEY and CDR2 SVGAGI. The CDR3 has 15 residues. CDR3 sequence: CASSLLAGPEGEQFF.

This chain links TRBV6-5 with TRBJ2-7; TCRdb's assignment of TRBD2 cannot be checked, as there is no DNA. Germline-derived CDR1 and CDR2 are MNHEY and SVGAGI. The CDR3 extends over 15 amino acids. CDR3 residues: CASTPGLAPVYEQYF.

The chain has TRBV24-1 and TRBJ2-3; TCRdb calls TRBD2, which cannot be checked without DNA. The CDR3 is 15 amino acids. The V gene's germline CDR1 is KGHDR and CDR2 SFDVKD. This CDR3 is CATSLGLAGADTQYF.

By frequency, this clonotype registers medium-sized. The chain employs TRBV6-1 and TRBJ2-2; checking the TCRdb D call of TRBD2 is not possible without DNA. From germline, CDR1 is MNHNS and CDR2 SASEGT. The CDR3 runs 17 residues. CDR3: CASSEHRASRNTGELFF.

The rearrangement uses TRBV20-1 and TRBJ2-5; TCRdb names TRBD1, which stays unverified in the absence of DNA. The CDR3 length is 16 residues. CDR1 is DFQATT, CDR2 SNEGSKA, per germline (reference sequence). The CDR3 sequence: CSASPSQWVSQETQYF.

The chain links TRBV12-3 or TRBV12-4 to TRBJ2-1; TCRdb's D call, TRBD2, is unchecked because there is no DNA. This CDR3 has 16 amino acids. This CDR3 reads CASSEGTSRNAGEQFF.

CDR3 amino acids: CASSQVGLAGAAGELFF. The chain couples TRBV3-1 to TRBJ2-2; TCRdb returns TRBD2, unconfirmable since there is no DNA. Germline loops: CDR1 LGHDT, CDR2 YNNKEL (reference sequence). CDR3 length: 17 amino acids.

The chain is built from TRBV7-3 and TRBJ2-1; TCRdb gives TRBD1 as the D gene, but with no DNA this cannot be confirmed. Germline loops: CDR1 SGHTA, CDR2 FQGTGA. The CDR3 spans 18 residues. CDR3 loop: CASSLKVGGPSSYNEQFF.

The V gene is TRBV5-5, the J gene TRBJ2-1; TCRdb names TRBD2, which stays unverified in the absence of DNA. Germline V lookup: CDR1 SGHKS, CDR2 YYEKEE (reference sequence). The CDR3 covers 14 residues. This CDR3 is CASSLSSGFDEQFF.

The rearrangement uses TRBV12-3 or TRBV12-4 and TRBJ2-7; there is no DNA to check the TCRdb D call of TRBD1. The CDR3 loop spans 13 amino acids. The chain's CDR3 is CASRSLGDNEQYF.

The chain couples TRBV5-1 to TRBJ2-5; TCRdb's D call, TRBD2, is unchecked because there is no DNA. This CDR3 is built from 18 residues. Germline V CDR1 and CDR2: SGHRS, YFSETQ. Here the CDR3 reads CASSLEPSGRAGQETQYF.

The rearrangement links TRBV20-1 to TRBJ2-7. Germline CDR1 reads DFQATT; CDR2 reads SNEGSKA (reference sequence). This CDR3 comprises 13 residues. CDR3 residues: CSARGRNSYEQYF.

This clonotype counts as large by frequency. The chain couples TRBV27 to TRBJ1-2; the D call of TRBD1 rests on TCRdb alone, since no DNA is present to check it. In germline, CDR1 is MNHEY, CDR2 SMNVEV (reference sequence). There are 17 residues in the CDR3. The CDR3 loop is CASSSDPTGGGSNGYTF.

The V gene is TRBV27, the J gene TRBJ2-1. The CDR3 has 15 amino acids. In germline, CDR1 is MNHEY, CDR2 SMNVEV (reference sequence). CDR3 region: CASSPLGSSYNEQFF.

CDR3 loop: CSASDISGNTDTQYF. The genes are TRBV20-1 and TRBJ2-3; as DNA is missing, the TRBD2 call by TCRdb cannot be tested. Looked up from germline, CDR1 is DFQATT and CDR2 is SNEGSKA (reference sequence). The CDR3 loop spans 15 amino acids.

The rearrangement joins TRBV28 to TRBJ2-6; TCRdb indicates TRBD2, and absent DNA this call remains unverified. Germline CDR1 and CDR2: MDHEN and SYDVKM. This CDR3 comprises 11 residues. The CDR3 is CASSLLGVLTF.

V gene TRBV5-1 combines with J gene TRBJ2-1; TCRdb indicates TRBD2, and absent DNA this call remains unverified. CDR3 length: 13 amino acids. Looked up from germline, CDR1 is SGHRS and CDR2 is YFSETQ. This CDR3 is CASSLELVNEQFF. The entire variable domain, with the rest obtained from reference TRBV5-1 and TRBJ2-1, is as follows: KAGVTQTPRYLIKTRGQQVTLSCSPISGHRSVSWYQQTPGQGLQFLFEYFSETQRNKGNFPGRFSGRQFSNSRSEMNVSTLELGDSALYLCASSLELVNEQFFGPGTRLTVL.

The rearrangement joins TRBV10-3 to TRBJ2-7. The CDR3 is 15 amino acids. Germline V lookup: CDR1 ENHRY, CDR2 SYGVKD. The CDR3 sequence: CAISEGIVGLGEQYF.

By frequency, this clonotype registers medium-sized. The chain couples TRBV5-1 to TRBJ2-1; absent DNA, TCRdb's TRBD2 call cannot be checked. The CDR3 consists of 13 residues. Germline CDR1 reads SGHRS; CDR2 reads YFSETQ. The CDR3 loop is CASRERNYNEQFF.

This chain uses TRBV13 with TRBJ2-1; TCRdb calls TRBD2, which cannot be checked without DNA. CDR3 length: 16 amino acids. The germline V gene encodes CDR1 PRHDT and CDR2 FYEKMQ (reference sequence). This chain's CDR3 is CASSLPPAGVRDEQFF.

This clonotype is deemed medium-sized by its frequency. The rearrangement links TRBV7-9 to TRBJ2-7. The germline V gene has CDR1 SEHNR and CDR2 FQNEAQ (reference sequence). This CDR3 has 12 residues. This CDR3 is CASSIGVYEQYF.

The chain recombines TRBV5-1 with TRBJ2-2. The CDR3 consists of 13 residues. Germline V gives CDR1 SGHRS, CDR2 YFSETQ. CDR3 sequence: CASSLGYTGELFF.

The chain combines TRBV20-1 with TRBJ1-1; there is no DNA to check the TCRdb D call of TRBD1. There are 11 residues in the CDR3. The germline CDR1 and CDR2 sequences are DFQATT and SNEGSKA (reference sequence). CDR3 amino acids: CSADSGAEAFF.